The clone carrying this T cell receptor (beta chain) was counted between two and nine times. Its antigen is currently unknown. The data originate from a study of cytomegalovirus exposure and HLA in healthy donors. Study conclusions and caveats: Earlier analysis looked at TCR beta V segments, and most were productive about 87% or about 30% of the time. A later analysis by the authors found several of the most significant clusters apparently linked to common viral pathogens. Other equally common chains were less clonally expanded than HLA-associated TCR beta chains, a later analysis showed. TCR beta V- and J-gene trimming, according to a later analysis, was linked to a missense DCLRE1C variant.

Amplification used 60 Vbeta primers and 13 Jbeta primers. Sequencing was performed with immunoSEQ multiplex PCR; in TCRdb, only in-frame clones are kept and a portion is missing. The data hold 140,000 to 150,000 clones, with over 65% observed a single time. The ends were cut back, 5 bases at V and 4 bases at J, with 11 bases in the middle. The CDR3 is 14 residues long. The germline V gene has CDR1 SGHAT and CDR2 FQNNGV. The sequence came from a man aged 35 to 55 in good health and CMV-seropositive. Sequenced input: PBMCs. The rearrangement uses TRBV11-2 and TRBJ1-4; TRBD1 is a possible D gene (6 bases). This chain's CDR3 is CASSPGQLNEKLFF. DNA for the CDR3: TGTGCCAGCAGCCCCGGACAGCTTAATGAAAAACTGTTTTTT.